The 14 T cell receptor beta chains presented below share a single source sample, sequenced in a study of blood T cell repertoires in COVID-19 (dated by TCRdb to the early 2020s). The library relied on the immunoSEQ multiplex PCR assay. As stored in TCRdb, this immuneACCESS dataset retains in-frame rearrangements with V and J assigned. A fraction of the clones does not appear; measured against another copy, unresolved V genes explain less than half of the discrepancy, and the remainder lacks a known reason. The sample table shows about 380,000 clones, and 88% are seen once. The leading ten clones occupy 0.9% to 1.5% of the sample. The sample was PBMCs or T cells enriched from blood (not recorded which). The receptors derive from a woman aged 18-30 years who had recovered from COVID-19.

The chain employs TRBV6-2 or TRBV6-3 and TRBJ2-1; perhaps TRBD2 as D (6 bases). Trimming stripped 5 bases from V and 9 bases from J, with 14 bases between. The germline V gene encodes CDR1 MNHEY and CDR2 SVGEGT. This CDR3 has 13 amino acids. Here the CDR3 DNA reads TGTGCCAGCAGTCCGGGGGTATTCGTTGAGCAGTTCTTC. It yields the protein CASSPGVFVEQFF.

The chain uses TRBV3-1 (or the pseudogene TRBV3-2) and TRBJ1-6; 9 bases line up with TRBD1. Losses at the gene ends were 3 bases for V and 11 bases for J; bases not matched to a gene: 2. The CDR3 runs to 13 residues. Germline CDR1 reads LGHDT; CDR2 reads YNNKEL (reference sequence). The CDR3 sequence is CASSQGQGAPLHF. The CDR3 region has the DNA TGTGCCAGCAGCCAGGGACAGGGAGCACCCCTCCACTTT.

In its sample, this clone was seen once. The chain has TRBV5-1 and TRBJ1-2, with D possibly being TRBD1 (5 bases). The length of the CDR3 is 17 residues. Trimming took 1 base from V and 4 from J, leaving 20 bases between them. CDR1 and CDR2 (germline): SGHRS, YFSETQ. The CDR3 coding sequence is TGCGCCAGCAGCTTGCCCCAGGGAGGAGGGGTCACCTATGGCTACACCTTC. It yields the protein CASSLPQGGGVTYGYTF.

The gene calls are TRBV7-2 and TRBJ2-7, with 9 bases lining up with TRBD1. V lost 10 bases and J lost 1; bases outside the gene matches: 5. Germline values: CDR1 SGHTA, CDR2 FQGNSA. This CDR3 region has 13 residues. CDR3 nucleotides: TGTGCCATTCCGGGACAGGGTTCCTACGAGCAGTACTTC. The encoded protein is CAIPGQGSYEQYF.

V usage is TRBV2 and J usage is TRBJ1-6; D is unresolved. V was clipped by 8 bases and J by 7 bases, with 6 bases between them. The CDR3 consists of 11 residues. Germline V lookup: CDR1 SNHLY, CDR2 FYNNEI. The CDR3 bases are TGTGCCAGCGGAGGGAATTCACCCCTCCACTTT. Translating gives CASGGNSPLHF.

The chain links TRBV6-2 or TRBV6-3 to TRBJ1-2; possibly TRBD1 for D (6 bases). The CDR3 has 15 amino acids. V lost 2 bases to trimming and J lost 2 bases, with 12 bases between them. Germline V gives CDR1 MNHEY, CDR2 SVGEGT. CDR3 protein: CASSYLRGTNYGYTF. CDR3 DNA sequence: TGTGCCAGCAGTTACCTGAGGGGGACCAACTATGGCTACACCTTC.

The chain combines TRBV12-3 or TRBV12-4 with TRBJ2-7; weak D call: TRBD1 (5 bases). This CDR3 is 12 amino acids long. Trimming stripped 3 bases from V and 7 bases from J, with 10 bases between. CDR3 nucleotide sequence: TGTGCCAGCAGTTTTGGGCCAGGGGAGCAGTACTTC. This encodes CASSFGPGEQYF.

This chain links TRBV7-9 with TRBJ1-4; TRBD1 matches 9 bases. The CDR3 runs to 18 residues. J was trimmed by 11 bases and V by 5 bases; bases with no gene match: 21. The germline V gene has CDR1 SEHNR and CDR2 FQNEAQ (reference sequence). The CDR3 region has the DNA TGTGCCAGCAGCGGTCGACCCCGGACGGACAGGGGCGCCGGGAAACTGTTTTTT. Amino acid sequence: CASSGRPRTDRGAGKLFF.

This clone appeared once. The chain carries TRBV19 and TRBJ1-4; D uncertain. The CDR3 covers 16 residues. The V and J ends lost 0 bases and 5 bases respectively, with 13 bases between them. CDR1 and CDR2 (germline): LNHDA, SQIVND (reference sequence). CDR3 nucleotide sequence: TGTGCCAGTAGTATAGATATTACAGTTAGGAATGAAAAACTGTTTTTT. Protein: CASSIDITVRNEKLFF. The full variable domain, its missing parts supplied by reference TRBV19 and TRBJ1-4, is DGGITQSPKYLFRKEGQNVTLSCEQNLNHDAMYWYRQDPGQGLRLIYYSQIVNDFQKGDIAEGYSVSREKKESFPLTVTSAQKNPTAFYLCASSIDITVRNEKLFFGSGTQLSVL.

The CDR3 DNA is TGCGCCAGCAGCGGGACTAGCGGGGGCACCGGGGAGCTGTTTTTT. Its translation: CASSGTSGGTGELFF. The chain combines TRBV5-1 with TRBJ2-2; 14 bases are a match to TRBD2. The CDR3 loop spans 15 amino acids. The germline V gene has CDR1 SGHRS and CDR2 YFSETQ. Unmatched junction bases numbered 0, after V lost 4 bases and J lost 4 bases.

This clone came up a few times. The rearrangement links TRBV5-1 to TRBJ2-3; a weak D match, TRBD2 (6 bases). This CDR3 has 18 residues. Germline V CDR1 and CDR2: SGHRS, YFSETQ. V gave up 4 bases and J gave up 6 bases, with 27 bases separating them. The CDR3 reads CASSLPHFMAGWVDTQYF. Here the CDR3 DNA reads TGCGCCAGCAGCCTCCCTCATTTTATGGCGGGGTGGGTGGATACGCAGTATTTT.

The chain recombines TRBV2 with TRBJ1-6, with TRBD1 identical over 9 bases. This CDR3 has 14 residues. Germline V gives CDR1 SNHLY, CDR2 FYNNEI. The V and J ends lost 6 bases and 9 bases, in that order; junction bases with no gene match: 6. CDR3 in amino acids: CASREDRGSSPLHF. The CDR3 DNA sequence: TGTGCCAGCAGGGAGGACAGGGGAAGTTCACCCCTCCACTTT.

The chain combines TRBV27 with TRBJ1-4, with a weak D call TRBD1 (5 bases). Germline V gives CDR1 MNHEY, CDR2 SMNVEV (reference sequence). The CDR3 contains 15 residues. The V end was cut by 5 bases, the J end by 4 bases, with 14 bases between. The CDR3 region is CASSEQGWGNEKLFF. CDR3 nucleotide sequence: TGTGCCAGCAGTGAGCAGGGATGGGGTAATGAAAAACTGTTTTTT. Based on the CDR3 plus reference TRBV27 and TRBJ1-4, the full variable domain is EAQVTQNPRYLITVTGKKLTVTCSQNMNHEYMSWYRQDPGLGLRQIYYSMNVEVTDKGDVPEGYKVSRKEKRNFPLILESPSPNQTSLYFCASSEQGWGNEKLFFGSGTQLSVL.

The CDR3 DNA is TGTGCCAGCAGCATAGGGGGCGGCGGCACTGAAGCTTTCTTT. Its protein product is CASSIGGGGTEAFF. The genes are TRBV11-3 and TRBJ1-1; 7 bases line up with TRBD1. The germline V gene encodes CDR1 SGHNT and CDR2 YENEEA. J was trimmed by 4 bases and V by 5 bases; bases with no gene match: 7. The CDR3 has 14 residues.